This entry lists 26 T cell receptor beta chains sequenced from one sample in a study of T cell changes during pregnancy in multiple sclerosis. Some clones are missing from TCRdb's copy, which holds only in-frame ones; the method was immunoSEQ multiplex PCR. The sample holds some 120,000 clones, approximately 94% seen once. This sample comprised peripheral blood, obtained before pregnancy. These TCRs come from a female donor with multiple sclerosis, enrolled in a pregnancy study.

This chain uses TRBV23-1 with TRBJ1-5; D may be TRBD1 (6 bases). Being an ORF, TRBV23-1 has a function that is uncertain. V shed 11 bases and J shed 8 bases, with 25 bases lying between them. This CDR3 has 15 amino acids. CDR3 protein: CADNLGGRGSKPQHF. DNA for the CDR3: TGCGCCGACAATCTAGGGGGGAGGGGTTCGAAGCCCCAGCATTTT.

The gene calls are TRBV11-3 and TRBJ2-7; 7 bases line up with TRBD2. V dropped 0 bases and J dropped 5; count of bases not matched to a gene: 7. CDR3 length: 15 residues. Germline CDR1 is SGHNT and CDR2 is YENEEA. The chain's CDR3 is CASSLEAGYNDEQYF. The CDR3 DNA reads TGTGCCAGCAGCTTAGAAGCGGGATACAACGACGAGCAGTACTTC.

The chain combines TRBV9 with TRBJ1-1, with 8 bases identical to TRBD1. CDR3 length: 14 residues. Germline V gene data show CDR1 as SGDLS and CDR2 as YYNGEE. After removal of 4 bases from V and 5 bases from J, the junction contained 7 bases not matched to a gene. DNA of the CDR3: TGTGCCAGCAGCTTCCAGGGGGCGGAAACTGAAGCTTTCTTT. It is translated as CASSFQGAETEAFF.

The genes are TRBV6-5 and TRBJ2-1; D gene unclear. The CDR3 totals 14 residues. Trimming pared 6 bases from V and 4 bases from J, leaving 13 bases between. The germline V gene encodes CDR1 MNHEY and CDR2 SVGAGI. CDR3 region: CASRSPRVYNEQFF. For the CDR3, the DNA is TGTGCCAGCAGGAGCCCCCGAGTGTACAATGAGCAGTTCTTC.

This clone was seen only a few times. V is TRBV27 and J is TRBJ2-7; TRBD2 agrees at 10 bases. The J segment lost 2 bases and the V segment lost 4 bases, leaving 2 bases of the junction unmatched. This CDR3 spans 14 amino acids. Germline CDR1 MNHEY, CDR2 SMNVEV (reference sequence). CDR3 sequence reads: CASSWTSGAYEQYF. The CDR3, as DNA: TGTGCCAGCAGTTGGACTAGCGGAGCCTACGAGCAGTACTTC.

The V call is TRBV27, the J call TRBJ2-6; no clear D. V was clipped by 9 bases and J by 0 bases, with 12 bases between them. The germline gives CDR1 MNHEY, CDR2 SMNVEV (reference sequence). The length of the CDR3 is 15 residues. Written as DNA, the CDR3 is TGTGCCAGTCTGGGTTCGGGCTCTGGGGCCAACGTCCTGACTTTC. Its protein is CASLGSGSGANVLTF. The variable domain in full, completed from reference TRBV27 and TRBJ2-6, reads EAQVTQNPRYLITVTGKKLTVTCSQNMNHEYMSWYRQDPGLGLRQIYYSMNVEVTDKGDVPEGYKVSRKEKRNFPLILESPSPNQTSLYFCASLGSGSGANVLTFGAGSRLTVL.

This rearrangement joins TRBV5-1 to TRBJ2-1, with 8 bases that match TRBD2. CDR3 length equals 14 residues. Germline V gives CDR1 SGHRS, CDR2 YFSETQ. V shed 0 bases and J 9 bases; nucleotides not matched to a gene: 5. CDR3 nucleotides: TGCGCCAGCAGCTTGGCGGGAGGGCCAGCTGAGCAGTTCTTC. Its protein is CASSLAGGPAEQFF.

This sequence joins TRBV28 and TRBJ2-3; 7 nucleotides match TRBD2. The CDR3 spans 15 residues. Per germline, CDR1 MDHEN and CDR2 SYDVKM. V was pared by 7 bases and J by 5 bases, with 12 bases of the junction left unmatched. CDR3 sequence (DNA): TGTGCCAGCACCAGGGCGGGAGCATGGGGAGATACGCAGTATTTT. Encoded protein: CASTRAGAWGDTQYF.

This clone was detected once. The sample holds other DNA sequences that translate to the same CDR3. The chain has TRBV6-1 and TRBJ2-7, with TRBD1 as a possible D gene (6 bases). This CDR3 region has 13 residues. Germline V gene lookup returns CDR1 MNHNS and CDR2 SASEGT. The ends were cut back, 1 base at V and 2 bases at J, with 6 bases in the middle. CDR3 in DNA: TGTGCCAGCAGTGAAGGGACAGCCTACGAGCAGTACTTC. Translation: CASSEGTAYEQYF.

This sequence joins TRBV7-2 and TRBJ1-3; D may be TRBD1 (6 bases). The ends were cut back, 5 bases at V and 4 bases at J, with 12 bases in the middle. The CDR3 extends over 14 amino acids. Germline V gene sequence: CDR1 SGHTA, CDR2 FQGNSA. The CDR3 region has the DNA TGTGCCAGCAGCGCACAGGGTCGAGGAAACACCATATATTTT. Protein: CASSAQGRGNTIYF.

The rearrangement uses TRBV5-1 and TRBJ2-2; the match to TRBD2 covers 15 bases. V lost 4 bases, J lost 2 bases, and 6 bases stayed unmatched. Germline values: CDR1 SGHRS, CDR2 YFSETQ. The CDR3 is 18 residues long. Here the CDR3 reads CASSGRTSGRANTGELFF. For the CDR3, the DNA is TGCGCCAGCAGCGGAAGGACTAGCGGGAGGGCCAACACCGGGGAGCTGTTTTTT.

The V and J genes are TRBV14 and TRBJ2-3; possible D gene TRBD1, 5 bases. This CDR3 comprises 15 residues. Germline-derived CDR1 and CDR2 are SGHDN and FVKESK. The ends were cut back, 4 bases at V and 6 bases at J, with 17 bases in the middle. CDR3 region: CASSLRHNSGDTQYF. The CDR3 bases are TGTGCCAGCAGCCTTCGACACAACTCAGGGGATACGCAGTATTTT.

The chain uses TRBV9 and TRBJ2-7, with TRBD1 matching over 8 bases. J gave up 2 bases and V 3 bases, and 7 bases lay outside the gene matches. The germline V gene encodes CDR1 SGDLS and CDR2 YYNGEE. This CDR3 comprises 15 residues. CDR3 sequence reads: CASSATGTGPYEQYF. Written as DNA, the CDR3 is TGTGCCAGCAGCGCAACCGGGACAGGTCCCTACGAGCAGTACTTC.

The gene calls are TRBV5-1 and TRBJ1-4; D possibly corresponds to TRBD1 (5 bases). This CDR3 has 14 residues. The V end was cut by 1 base, the J end by 8 bases, with 12 bases between. Per germline, CDR1 SGHRS and CDR2 YFSETQ. The CDR3 protein is CASSLTGEGEKLFF. CDR3 nucleotides: TGCGCCAGCAGCTTGACGGGGGAGGGGGAAAAACTGTTTTTT. The full variable domain, completed using reference TRBV5-1 and TRBJ1-4, is KAGVTQTPRYLIKTRGQQVTLSCSPISGHRSVSWYQQTPGQGLQFLFEYFSETQRNKGNFPGRFSGRQFSNSRSEMNVSTLELGDSALYLCASSLTGEGEKLFFGSGTQLSVL.

The chain joins TRBV30 to TRBJ1-3, with D maybe TRBD1 (5 bases). This CDR3 region has 13 residues. Germline loops: CDR1 GTSNPN, CDR2 SVGIG (reference sequence). Deletions cut 5 bases from V and 4 bases from J, with 12 bases between. CDR3 DNA: TGTGCCTGGGAGGCGGGGCGAGGAAACACCATATATTTT. Translated, it gives CAWEAGRGNTIYF.

V gene TRBV30 combines with J gene TRBJ1-4; maybe TRBD1 (5 bases). CDR1 and CDR2 from the germline V gene are GTSNPN and SVGIG (reference sequence). CDR3 length equals 14 residues. Trimming cost V 1 base and J 2 bases, with 8 bases left between them. CDR3 sequence (DNA): TGTGCCTGGAGTGAGGGGCGGACTAATGAAAAACTGTTTTTT. It yields the protein CAWSEGRTNEKLFF.

This chain joins TRBV30 and TRBJ2-5; perhaps TRBD1 as D (5 bases). Germline V gives CDR1 GTSNPN, CDR2 SVGIG (reference sequence). The V end lost 3 bases, the J end lost 2 bases, and 19 bases lay between the germline ends. This CDR3 has 16 amino acids. As DNA, the CDR3 is TGTGCCTGGAGGAGTGGGCGTGGGGCCCCTCAAGAGACCCAGTACTTC. As protein: CAWRSGRGAPQETQYF.

This clone has a single count. The chain carries TRBV6-1 and TRBJ2-5; the D gene is possibly TRBD2 (5 bases). The CDR3 spans 13 residues. CDR1 MNHNS and CDR2 SASEGT come from the germline V gene. V lost 2 bases, J lost 5 bases, and 9 bases lay in between. CDR3 sequence reads: CASSEWRGETQYF. CDR3 in DNA: TGTGCCAGCAGTGAATGGAGAGGGGAGACCCAGTACTTC.

The chain has TRBV28 and TRBJ1-5, with TRBD1 matching over 7 bases. The CDR3 totals 15 residues. V shed 5 bases and J 3 bases; nucleotides not matched to a gene: 7. CDR1 and CDR2 from the germline V gene are MDHEN and SYDVKM. CDR3 nucleotide sequence: TGTGCCAGCAGTCCCGCCGGGACAGACAATCAGCCCCAGCATTTT. It yields the protein CASSPAGTDNQPQHF.

This chain joins TRBV25-1 and TRBJ1-2; 8 nucleotides line up with TRBD1. The CDR3 length is 14 residues. Trimming cost V 3 bases and J 6 bases; bases outside gene matches: 6. Germline V CDR1 and CDR2: MGHDK, SYGVNS. CDR3 coding DNA: TGTGCCAGCAGTGATAGGACAGGGATCGATGGCTACACCTTC. Translated, it gives CASSDRTGIDGYTF.

This chain links TRBV18 with TRBJ2-7, with 9 nucleotides matching TRBD2. The CDR3 length is 15 residues. Germline lookup yields CDR1 KGHSH and CDR2 LQKENI. V lost 0 bases to trimming and J lost 4 bases; unmatched junction nucleotides: 4. The CDR3 sequence: CASSPPSSGTYEQYF. DNA of the CDR3: TGTGCCAGCTCACCACCGTCTAGCGGGACTTACGAGCAGTACTTC.

The chain uses TRBV9 and TRBJ2-3; D is possibly TRBD1 (5 bases). The CDR3 contains 15 residues. CDR1 and CDR2 (germline): SGDLS, YYNGEE. Trimming left V 0 bases short and J 3 bases short, with 11 bases between. Written as DNA, the CDR3 is TGTGCCAGCAGCGTAGATTCAGGGATTACAGATACGCAGTATTTT. As protein: CASSVDSGITDTQYF.

This sequence joins TRBV19 and TRBJ1-5, with D hard to call. The V end was cut by 3 bases, the J end by 5 bases, with 14 bases between. The CDR3 runs to 15 residues. CDR1 is LNHDA, CDR2 SQIVND, per germline (reference sequence). CDR3 region: CASSIGHAGDQPQHF. The CDR3 DNA sequence: TGTGCCAGTAGTATTGGGCACGCCGGGGATCAGCCCCAGCATTTT.

The chain employs TRBV5-6 and TRBJ2-5, with unresolved D. From germline, CDR1 is SGHDT and CDR2 YYEEEE. There are 13 residues in the CDR3. The V end was cut by 2 bases, the J end by 0 bases, with 5 bases between. The chain's CDR3 is CASSFPDQETQYF. The CDR3 region has the DNA TGTGCCAGCAGCTTTCCGGACCAAGAGACCCAGTACTTC. The full variable domain, completed using reference TRBV5-6 and TRBJ2-5, is DAGVTQSPTHLIKTRGQQVTLRCSPKSGHDTVSWYQQALGQGPQFIFQYYEEEERQRGNFPDRFSGHQFPNYSSELNVNALLLGDSALYLCASSFPDQETQYFGPGTRLLVL.

The V gene is TRBV6-1, the J gene TRBJ2-7; 7 nucleotides align to TRBD1. Looked up from germline, CDR1 is MNHNS and CDR2 is SASEGT. Trimming cost V 1 base and J 2 bases; bases outside gene matches: 5. CDR3 length equals 15 residues. CDR3 amino acids: CASSEGQGIAYEQYF. DNA of the CDR3: TGTGCCAGCAGTGAAGGACAGGGTATCGCCTACGAGCAGTACTTC.

The genes are TRBV9 and TRBJ2-5, with 9 positions matching TRBD2. The CDR3 loop spans 16 amino acids. Trimming cost V 2 bases and J 5 bases; bases outside gene matches: 10. The germline V gene encodes CDR1 SGDLS and CDR2 YYNGEE. CDR3 amino acids: CASSVMAGGLYETQYF. The CDR3 nucleotides read TGTGCCAGCAGCGTTATGGCGGGAGGGCTGTACGAGACCCAGTACTTC. The full variable domain, its missing parts supplied by reference TRBV9 and TRBJ2-5, is DSGVTQTPKHLITATGQRVTLRCSPRSGDLSVYWYQQSLDQGLQFLIQYYNGEERAKGNILERFSAQQFPDLHSELNLSSLELGDSALYFCASSVMAGGLYETQYFGPGTRLLVL.